A single sample is the source of the 20 T cell receptor beta chains below, sequenced in a study of cytomegalovirus exposure and HLA in healthy donors. Vbeta (60) and Jbeta (13) primers were used in the PCR. Clones were read by immunoSEQ multiplex PCR, and TCRdb kept only the in-frame ones, dropping some. The sample gives approximately 120,000 clones, approximately 71% of which show up once; under 8.5% is in the top ten. The source material was PBMCs. All receptors derive from a man aged 35 to 55 in good health and CMV-seronegative.

This chain joins TRBV6-1 and TRBJ1-1; TRBD1 might be the D (5 bases). There are 13 residues in the CDR3. V lost 7 bases to trimming and J lost 1 base, with 10 bases between them. Germline V gene lookup returns CDR1 MNHNS and CDR2 SASEGT. The CDR3 region has the DNA TGTGCCAGCACGGAAGGGGCGAACACTGAAGCTTTCTTT. Its translation: CASTEGANTEAFF.

The chain recombines TRBV6-4 with TRBJ2-2; D not resolved. Trimming cost V 6 bases and J 0 bases, with 8 bases left between them. The CDR3 is 14 residues long. Germline values: CDR1 MRHNA, CDR2 SNTAGT. CDR3 sequence reads: CASRVTANTGELFF. The CDR3 DNA follows: TGTGCCAGCAGAGTTACAGCGAACACCGGGGAGCTGTTTTTT.

CDR3 in amino acids: CASSQDRISYEQYF. In DNA, the CDR3 is TGCGCCAGCAGCCAAGACAGGATTTCCTACGAGCAGTACTTC. This chain links TRBV4-3 with TRBJ2-7; the D is unclear. V was cut by 0 bases and J by 1 base, with 7 bases left in between. The CDR3 is 14 amino acids. CDR1 LGHNA and CDR2 YSLEER come from the germline V gene.

There are a few counts of this clone. The J gene is TRBJ2-3, the V gene TRBV5-1; perhaps TRBD1 as D (5 bases). V lost 6 bases, J lost 0 bases, and 17 bases lay in between. There are 16 residues in the CDR3. Germline CDR1 reads SGHRS; CDR2 reads YFSETQ. The CDR3 DNA follows: TGCGCCAGCACCTCTTCCCCGGCAGGGAGCACAGATACGCAGTATTTT. Its translation: CASTSSPAGSTDTQYF.

As regards this clone: The sample carries other DNA sequences with the same CDR3. The V call is TRBV4-3, the J call TRBJ1-6; D not resolved. V was trimmed by 0 bases and J by 0 bases, leaving 6 bases between them. This CDR3 is built from 16 residues. The germline gives CDR1 LGHNA, CDR2 YSLEER. The CDR3 here is CASSQDLSSYNSPLHF. Here the CDR3 DNA reads TGCGCCAGCAGCCAAGATTTGAGCTCCTATAATTCACCCCTCCACTTT.

V usage is TRBV19 and J usage is TRBJ2-1, with D hard to call. The ends were cut back, 5 bases at V and 2 bases at J, with 10 bases in the middle. CDR3 size: 14 residues. Germline CDR1 is LNHDA and CDR2 is SQIVND (reference sequence). CDR3 loop: CASSPTRTYNEQFF. CDR3 nucleotide sequence: TGTGCCAGTAGTCCGACTCGGACCTACAATGAGCAGTTCTTC.

This clone was seen more than once but under ten times. The chain joins TRBV18 to TRBJ1-1; TRBD1 matches 7 bases. Per the germline V gene, CDR1 is KGHSH and CDR2 is LQKENI. The CDR3 extends over 15 amino acids. Trimming cost V 2 bases and J 3 bases; bases outside gene matches: 6. The chain's CDR3 is CASSPTDREYTEAFF. Here the CDR3 DNA reads TGTGCCAGCTCACCAACAGACAGGGAGTACACTGAAGCTTTCTTT. Variable domain in full (rest from reference TRBV18 and TRBJ1-1): NAGVMQNPRHLVRRRGQEARLRCSPMKGHSHVYWYRQLPEEGLKFMVYLQKENIIDESGMPKERFSAEFPKEGPSILRIQQVVRGDSAAYFCASSPTDREYTEAFFGQGTRLTVV.

V usage is TRBV7-6 and J usage is TRBJ2-7; 8 bases line up with TRBD1. After removal of 0 bases from V and 6 bases from J, the junction contained 7 bases not matched to a gene. CDR3 length equals 15 residues. In germline, CDR1 is SGHVS, CDR2 FNYEAQ. This CDR3 reads CASSLASRGQGEQYF. The CDR3 DNA follows: TGTGCCAGCAGCTTAGCGTCCAGGGGGCAAGGCGAGCAGTACTTC. Full variable domain (rest looked up from reference TRBV7-6 and TRBJ2-7): GAGVSQSPRYKVTKRGQDVALRCDPISGHVSLYWYRQALGQGPEFLTYFNYEAQQDKSGLPNDRFSAERPEGSISTLTIQRTEQRDSAMYRCASSLASRGQGEQYFGPGTRLTVT.

The CDR3 spells CASCPGSTEAFF. CDR3 DNA: TGTGCCAGCTGTCCAGGGTCCACTGAAGCTTTCTTT. J is TRBJ1-1 and V is TRBV2, with D perhaps TRBD1 (5 bases). The CDR3 is 12 amino acids. Trimming took 8 bases from V and 4 from J, leaving 11 bases between them. Germline V CDR1 and CDR2: SNHLY, FYNNEI.

The chain joins TRBV18 to TRBJ2-5; 8 nucleotides agree with TRBD1. The CDR3 runs to 14 residues. The trim removed 3 bases at V and 13 bases at J, leaving 13 bases unmatched. Germline-derived CDR1 and CDR2 are KGHSH and LQKENI. In nucleotides, the CDR3 is TGTGCCAGCTCACCGCGGACAGGGCCGGGTCCACGGTACTTC. It yields the protein CASSPRTGPGPRYF.

This sequence joins TRBV10-3 and TRBJ2-1, with TRBD2 as a possible D gene (5 bases). The V gene's germline CDR1 is ENHRY and CDR2 SYGVKD. This CDR3 is built from 14 residues. Trimming took off 4 bases at V and 1 base at J, with 8 bases between the two ends. The CDR3 region is CAISGTGSYNEQFF. For the CDR3, the DNA is TGTGCCATCAGTGGGACGGGATCCTACAATGAGCAGTTCTTC.

The V and J genes are TRBV19 and TRBJ2-2, with D possibly TRBD1 on 6 matching bases. In germline, CDR1 is LNHDA, CDR2 SQIVND (reference sequence). The V gene lost 6 bases and the J gene lost 7 bases, with 18 bases spanning the gap. This CDR3 is built from 15 residues. The CDR3 region is CASRARSGDHGELFF. The CDR3 region has the DNA TGTGCCAGTAGAGCAAGATCAGGGGATCACGGGGAGCTGTTTTTT.

The chain recombines TRBV7-6 with TRBJ2-3; TRBD2 matches at 12 bases. The germline V gene encodes CDR1 SGHVS and CDR2 FNYEAQ. Germline trimming cut 4 bases from V and 4 bases from J; bases unmatched to any gene: 6. The CDR3 loop spans 16 amino acids. CDR3 nucleotides: TGTGCCAGCAGCTCACCTAGCGGGGGGGGACCAGATACGCAGTATTTT. Protein sequence: CASSSPSGGGPDTQYF.

The chain combines TRBV6-5 with TRBJ2-7; 8 bases map to TRBD1. The junction had 13 bases not matched to a gene; V was cut back by 5 bases and J by 7 bases. Germline CDR1 MNHEY, CDR2 SVGAGI. This CDR3 is 15 amino acids long. As DNA, the CDR3 is TGTGCCAGCAGTCCAAACACAGGGGGACGGTCTGAGCAGTACTTC. Amino acid sequence: CASSPNTGGRSEQYF.

The chain combines TRBV14 with TRBJ2-7; possible D gene TRBD1, 5 bases. The CDR3 length is 15 residues. Germline lookup yields CDR1 SGHDN and CDR2 FVKESK. The V end was cut by 5 bases, the J end by 4 bases, with 18 bases between. In DNA form, the CDR3 reads TGTGCCAGCAGCATAGGTACAGGCGTTGTTTACGAGCAGTACTTC. Translated: CASSIGTGVVYEQYF.

This clone is termed large. The chain recombines TRBV18 with TRBJ2-1; D might be TRBD1 (5 bases). The germline V and J ends were trimmed by 10 bases and 0 bases, with 10 bases remaining between them. Germline V lookup: CDR1 KGHSH, CDR2 LQKENI. The CDR3 runs 13 residues. The CDR3 DNA sequence: TGTGCCACACGACAGAGCTCCTACAATGAGCAGTTCTTC. Translation gives CATRQSSYNEQFF.

The table lists this clone with a few counts. The J gene is TRBJ1-1, the V gene TRBV18; D gene uncertain. Germline CDR1 KGHSH, CDR2 LQKENI. Trimming cost V 3 bases and J 1 base, with 9 bases left between them. The CDR3 runs to 14 residues. The CDR3 DNA reads TGTGCCAGCTCACCGCCGGGAGAGAACACTGAAGCTTTCTTT. Translation gives CASSPPGENTEAFF.

The chain couples TRBV27 to TRBJ2-6; D gene uncertain. V was pared by 6 bases and J by 0 bases, with 9 bases between. The germline V gene has CDR1 MNHEY and CDR2 SMNVEV (reference sequence). The CDR3 has 15 amino acids. The CDR3 spells CASSRLNSGANVLTF. The CDR3, as DNA: TGTGCCAGCAGCAGACTGAACTCTGGGGCCAACGTCCTGACTTTC. The full variable domain, in which reference TRBV27 and TRBJ2-6 provide the parts outside the CDR3, is EAQVTQNPRYLITVTGKKLTVTCSQNMNHEYMSWYRQDPGLGLRQIYYSMNVEVTDKGDVPEGYKVSRKEKRNFPLILESPSPNQTSLYFCASSRLNSGANVLTFGAGSRLTVL.

CDR3 sequence (DNA): TGTGCCAGCAGCTTAGGTCGACAGAACTACGAGCAGTACTTC. Its translation is CASSLGRQNYEQYF. This chain joins TRBV7-2 and TRBJ2-7; maybe TRBD1 (5 bases). Germline assignment: CDR1 SGHTA and CDR2 FQGNSA. The V gene lost 1 base and the J gene lost 3 bases, with 10 bases spanning the gap. There are 14 residues in the CDR3.

The chain has TRBV30 and TRBJ2-1; 8 bases align to TRBD2. V was clipped by 0 bases and J by 1 base; unmatched bases: 5. The CDR3 is made up of 16 amino acids. From germline, CDR1 is GTSNPN and CDR2 SVGIG (reference sequence). The CDR3 region has the DNA TGTGCCTGGAGTGTACCAACTAGCGGTTCCTACAATGAGCAGTTCTTC. It encodes CAWSVPTSGSYNEQFF.